The 16 T cell receptor beta chains below all came from one sample that was sequenced in a study of immune heterogeneity within non-small cell lung tumors. Multiplex PCR amplified TCR beta CDR3 with 32 V and 13 J primers. From the multiplex PCR reads, TCRdb called clonotypes with MiXCR, one entry per CDR3 protein. The sample records roughly 5,000 distinct CDR3 sequences, 30% to 40% being singletons. The template consisted of bulk tumor genomic DNA, with around 600 ng used per sample. Each primary tumor yielded several biopsies, collected far apart from one another at surgery. Curative surgical treatment was performed in patients who had newly diagnosed, untreated non-small cell lung cancer. The sequencing input was lung tumor tissue. The origin of the receptors is a woman aged 45-59 years with non-small cell lung cancer.

By frequency in the sample, this clonotype is medium-sized. The chain employs TRBV10-1 and TRBJ2-1, with 11 bases lining up with TRBD2. The CDR3 runs to 15 residues. Losses at the gene ends were 3 bases for V and 7 bases for J; bases not matched to a gene: 5. CDR1 is WNHNN, CDR2 SYGVQD, per germline (reference sequence). The CDR3 nucleotides are TGCGCCAGCAGTGAACTAGCGGGAGTAAATAATGAGCAGTTCTTC. It encodes CASSELAGVNNEQFF.

This CDR3 reads CAISYPTGTGTFASSYNEQFF. For the CDR3, the DNA is TGTGCCATCAGCTACCCGACCGGGACAGGGACCTTTGCAAGCTCCTACAATGAGCAGTTCTTC. The V gene is TRBV10-3, the J gene TRBJ2-1; 9 bases align to TRBD1. The ends lost 6 bases at V and 0 bases at J; junction bases unmatched: 21. CDR1 and CDR2 (germline): ENHRY, SYGVKD. This CDR3 region has 21 residues.

This clonotype is classed as large (0.1 to 1%). The chain employs TRBV30 and TRBJ2-7, with 7 bases lining up with TRBD1. CDR1 GTSNPN and CDR2 SVGIG come from the germline V gene (reference sequence). The V and J ends lost 4 bases and 6 bases, in that order; junction bases with no gene match: 6. The CDR3 is 12 residues long. CDR3 sequence: CAWNKGAGEQYF. CDR3 sequence (DNA): TGTGCCTGGAATAAGGGGGCAGGCGAGCAGTACTTC.

The rearrangement joins TRBV6-2 or TRBV6-3 to TRBJ2-3; D gene unclear. The J call may be faulty, since TRBJ2-1 better matches the DNA end. CDR1 and CDR2 from the germline V gene are MNHEY and SVGEGT. This CDR3 is 13 amino acids long. Here the CDR3 DNA reads TGTGCCAGCAGTTACTCGGAGAACAATGAGCAGTTCTTC. The encoded protein is CASSYSENNEQFF.

The chain combines TRBV20-1 with TRBJ1-5; D unresolved. Trimming took off 0 bases at V and 4 bases at J, with 13 bases between the two ends. This CDR3 region has 15 residues. From germline, CDR1 is DFQATT and CDR2 SNEGSKA (reference sequence). The CDR3 protein is CSAREGSTINQPQHF. In DNA, the CDR3 is TGCAGTGCTAGAGAGGGCTCAACCATTAATCAGCCCCAGCATTTT.

Notes on this clonotype: Mismatch with germline at one junction end may stem from a read error. The V and J genes are TRBV10-2 and TRBJ2-5; no reliable D call. Germline assignment: CDR1 WSHSY and CDR2 SAAADI. The CDR3 extends over 12 amino acids. The CDR3 reads CASRGLQDTQYF. CDR3 nucleotides: TGCGCCAGCAGAGGCCTCCAAGATACCCAGTACTTC.

This chain links TRBV5-1 with TRBJ1-4, with D perhaps TRBD1 (6 bases). V was pared by 4 bases and J by 5 bases, with 15 bases between. Germline V gene sequence: CDR1 SGHRS, CDR2 YFSETQ. The CDR3 has 15 amino acids. The CDR3 region has the DNA TGCGCCAGCAGCCCGACCGGGACACCAAATGAAAAACTGTTTTTT. This sequence encodes CASSPTGTPNEKLFF.

The chain joins TRBV6-2 or TRBV6-3 to TRBJ2-1; D is undetermined. CDR1 is MNHEY and CDR2 is SVGEGT in the germline V gene. Deletions cut 7 bases from V and 6 bases from J, with 19 bases between. The CDR3 loop spans 15 amino acids. CDR3 nucleotides: TGTGCCAGCAAAAGGGAAAAAGGATCTACCAATGAGCAGTTCTTC. Residues: CASKREKGSTNEQFF.

Remarks on this clonotype: This clone may be a read error of a much larger clone one base away. V and J are TRBV5-4 and TRBJ2-3, with 8 bases lining up with TRBD2. V lost 0 bases, J lost 4 bases, and 4 bases stayed unmatched. Per germline, CDR1 SGHNT and CDR2 YYREEE (reference sequence). This CDR3 comprises 15 residues. CDR3 coding DNA: TGTGCCAGCAGCTTGGGGGGACTAGAGTCAGATACGCAGTATTTT. Amino acid sequence: CASSLGGLESDTQYF.

This clonotype came up a few times. The V and J genes are TRBV7-9 and TRBJ1-6; 8 bases align to TRBD1. V shed 5 bases, J shed 7 bases, and the junction held 7 bases outside the gene matches. Per germline, CDR1 SEHNR and CDR2 FQNEAQ (reference sequence). The CDR3 runs to 15 residues. The CDR3 DNA sequence: TGTGCCAGCAGCCCCCCAGGGGGCCGGAATTCACCCCTCCACTTT. It translates to CASSPPGGRNSPLHF.

This chain connects TRBV2 to TRBJ1-2; D ambiguous. In germline, CDR1 is SNHLY, CDR2 FYNNEI. The CDR3 loop spans 10 amino acids. The germline V and J ends were trimmed by 4 bases and 7 bases, with 4 bases remaining between them. CDR3 coding DNA: TGTGCCAGCAGTGCAGTTGGCTACACCTTC. This encodes CASSAVGYTF.

This clonotype is judged medium-sized. This chain connects TRBV19 to TRBJ2-2; 13 bases line up with TRBD2. V lost 4 bases and J lost 3; bases outside the gene matches: 11. Germline CDR1 is LNHDA and CDR2 is SQIVND (reference sequence). This CDR3 has 19 residues. The CDR3 coding sequence is TGTGCCAGTAGTACCCTAACACTAGCGGGAGGGCCTCACACCGGGGAGCTGTTTTTT. Translated, it gives CASSTLTLAGGPHTGELFF.

V and J are TRBV5-1 and TRBJ1-2; D is possibly TRBD1 (5 bases). Trimming shortened V by 2 bases and J by 4 bases, and 12 bases separated the two germline ends. This CDR3 has 14 amino acids. Per the germline V gene, CDR1 is SGHRS and CDR2 is YFSETQ. The CDR3 here is CASSFAGEGYGYTF. CDR3 sequence (DNA): TGCGCCAGCAGCTTTGCGGGGGAAGGCTATGGCTACACCTTC.

By proportion, this clonotype is medium-sized. The chain employs TRBV20-1 and TRBJ1-2, with D hard to call. Germline V gene lookup returns CDR1 DFQATT and CDR2 SNEGSKA (reference sequence). The CDR3 has 11 amino acids. Between the trimmed V and J ends, which lost 6 bases and 4 bases, there was a span of 9 bases. The CDR3 DNA follows: TGCAGTGCCGGACTGACCTATGGCTACACCTTC. The encoded protein is CSAGLTYGYTF.

This clonotype was observed many times. This chain uses TRBV12-3 or TRBV12-4 with TRBJ2-5, with 7 bases lining up with TRBD1. V gave up 6 bases and J gave up 5 bases; unmatched junction bases: 12. The CDR3 consists of 15 residues. The CDR3 is CASRNGQAWAETQYF. The DNA of the CDR3 is TGTGCCAGCAGAAATGGACAGGCCTGGGCTGAGACCCAGTACTTC.

By share, this clonotype counts as large. The chain links TRBV27 to TRBJ2-1, with no clear D. The germline V gene encodes CDR1 MNHEY and CDR2 SMNVEV (reference sequence). There are 15 residues in the CDR3. Trimming removed 1 base at V and 3 bases at J, with 10 bases between. The CDR3 here is CASSLYATNYNEQFF. CDR3 in DNA: TGTGCCAGCAGTTTATATGCTACAAACTACAATGAGCAGTTCTTC.